This T cell receptor (beta chain) was retrieved from a study of T cells after yellow fever vaccination. In the case of this clonotype: The target antigen is unknown.

5'RACE template switching added a universal primer site and UMIs to TCR cDNA. TCRdb independently ran MiXCR on the 5' RACE reads; one entry per CDR3 protein. The sample has approximately 580,000 distinct CDR3 sequences, roughly a sixth seen once. Whole-study findings and limits: The CD4 compartment and the CD8 compartment contained a small share of clonotypes in common. Contamination of FACS-sorted repertoires by abundant clonotypes from the bulk population could occur. After the booster, approximately 95% of CD4 and more than 85% of CD8 primary-response clones were re-detected.

Germline lookup yields CDR1 SGHTA and CDR2 FQGNSA. This CDR3 is built from 13 residues. Trimming took off 3 bases at V and 7 bases at J, with 9 bases between the two ends. The sample consisted of PBMCs, taken 4 to 5 days after the first yellow fever vaccination. The V call is TRBV7-2, the J call TRBJ2-2; unclear D gene. This sequence originates from a man aged 18 to 35 who received the YFV17D yellow fever vaccine. The CDR3 loop reads CASSFRSVGELFF. CDR3 DNA: TGTGCCAGCAGCTTTCGATCCGTCGGGGAGCTGTTTTTT.